This entry is about one T cell receptor beta chain. Its antigen is currently unknown. The source of the sample is a study of shared clonotypes between healthy human individuals. Study in general: CD4 naive cells filled three plates per donor, CD4 memory three, CD8 naive two and CD8 memory one. Study-wide results and limits: Naive CD4 clonotypes overlapped across a few donors at roughly 4.5%.

Germline lookup yields CDR1 MNHNS and CDR2 SASEGT. This CDR3 spans 15 amino acids. J gave up 1 base and V 6 bases, and 3 bases lay outside the gene matches. TCRdb's copy holds only in-frame clones and misses some; the assay was immunoSEQ multiplex PCR. The table records over 850,000 clones, about four fifths of them present only once. Among the donors, all were Caucasian adults who lived in Nashville, Tennessee. Negatively enriched CD4+ T cells were divided by CD45RA into naive and memory. The specimen was memory CD4+ T cells from PBMCs. The subset was: CD45RA-negative fraction. The receptor was isolated from a man between 18 and 35 years old in good health. Some clones in this sample may be carry-over from other donors' samples. The chain combines TRBV6-1 with TRBJ2-3; TRBD2 matches 11 bases. The CDR3 DNA reads TGTGCCAGCAGATTAGCGGGGGGGGGCACAGATACGCAGTATTTT. This gives the protein CASRLAGGGTDTQYF.